What follows describes a single T cell receptor beta chain. Its antigen is still unknown. Using immunoSEQ multiplex PCR, the repertoire was profiled, and TCRdb retains in-frame clones only, with some absent. The table has some 580,000 clones, approximately 97% seen once. This entry belongs to a study of shared clonotypes between healthy human individuals. Study as a whole: The study used three CD4 naive, three CD4 memory, two CD8 naive and one CD8 memory plate per donor.

Trimming removed 3 bases at V and 4 bases at J, with 10 bases between. The germline V gene encodes CDR1 SGHTA and CDR2 FQGNSA. CDR3 length: 14 amino acids. Study-wide points: Among several donors, roughly 5% of naive CD4 clonotypes were found in common. Generation probabilities were higher for clonotypes shared across all four sorted-subset donors than for unshared ones. Sequencing depth was predicted to influence how clonotypes are shared among donors.

Sequencing was carried out using naive CD4+ T cells sorted from blood. Regarding subset: CD45RA+ positively selected. This receptor was identified in a woman in her twenties or thirties in good health. The chain recombines TRBV7-2 with TRBJ1-3; tentative D call: TRBD1 (5 bases). This CDR3 is CASSFDEGGNTIYF. CDR3 sequence (DNA): TGTGCCAGCAGCTTCGATGAGGGGGGAAACACCATATATTTT.